Below, 22 T cell receptor beta chains from the same sample are listed, as sequenced in a study of T cell responses to AZD1222 COVID-19 vaccine. This table comes from immunoSEQ multiplex PCR, and its TCRdb copy is limited to in-frame clones, with some not included. This repertoire shows about 120,000 clones, about 94% found once; its top ten account for 2.5% to 3%. Here the sequenced sample was peripheral blood, taken 28 days after the second AZD1222 dose. The receptor source for this set is an adult who received the AZD1222 COVID-19 vaccine.

This chain connects TRBV5-1 to TRBJ2-3, with D possibly TRBD2 on 6 matching bases. Germline lookup yields CDR1 SGHRS and CDR2 YFSETQ. The germline V and J ends were trimmed by 0 bases and 6 bases, with 20 bases remaining between them. CDR3 length: 17 residues. CDR3 nucleotide sequence: TGCGCCAGCAGCTTGGGAGGGTGGACCGGGAGTGGTGATACGCAGTATTTT. This sequence encodes CASSLGGWTGSGDTQYF.

The chain uses TRBV29-1 and TRBJ2-2; TRBD1 aligns across 7 bases. Germline V gene data show CDR1 as SQVTM and CDR2 as ANQGSEA. Unmatched junction bases numbered 6, after V lost 8 bases and J lost 3 bases. CDR3 length equals 13 residues. Written as DNA, the CDR3 is TGCAGCTTGAGGGGGCGCGACACCGGGGAGCTGTTTTTT. Residues: CSLRGRDTGELFF.

The chain combines TRBV5-6 with TRBJ2-2, with D maybe TRBD1 (6 bases). This CDR3 has 14 amino acids. The germline gives CDR1 SGHDT, CDR2 YYEEEE. V lost 4 bases to trimming and J lost 5 bases, with 12 bases between them. The CDR3 DNA reads as TGTGCCAGCAGCGTAGGACAGTTTACCGGGGAGCTGTTTTTT. It translates to CASSVGQFTGELFF.

V gene TRBV3-1 (or the pseudogene TRBV3-2) combines with J gene TRBJ1-1; D uncertain. Trimming took 4 bases from V and 0 from J, leaving 18 bases between them. This CDR3 contains 17 residues. Per germline, CDR1 LGHDT and CDR2 YNNKEL (reference sequence). CDR3 nucleotides: TGTGCCAGCAGCCCCCAACTCCGGGGTACCATGAACACTGAAGCTTTCTTT. Encoded protein: CASSPQLRGTMNTEAFF.

This chain links TRBV6-5 with TRBJ2-7; 8 positions match TRBD1. The CDR3 has 15 amino acids. The V gene end was trimmed by 6 bases and the J gene end by 1 base; junction bases not matched to a gene: 8. Germline V gene lookup returns CDR1 MNHEY and CDR2 SVGAGI. CDR3 sequence (DNA): TGTGCCAGCAGACTGGACAGGGAAACTTCCTACGAGCAGTACTTC. This codes for CASRLDRETSYEQYF.

The V and J genes are TRBV7-9 and TRBJ1-4; no clear D gene. This CDR3 is built from 15 residues. In germline, CDR1 is SEHNR, CDR2 FQNEAQ (reference sequence). V was shortened by 5 bases and J by 4 bases, with 14 bases between the two germline ends. The CDR3 sequence is CASSQNLEINEKLFF. The CDR3 bases are TGTGCCAGCAGCCAAAACCTGGAAATTAATGAAAAACTGTTTTTT. Full variable domain (remainder filled in from reference TRBV7-9 and TRBJ1-4): DTGVSQNPRHKITKRGQNVTFRCDPISEHNRLYWYRQTLGQGPEFLTYFQNEAQLEKSRLLSDRFSAERPKGSFSTLEIQRTEQGDSAMYLCASSQNLEINEKLFFGSGTQLSVL.

This clone was seen only a few times. The chain is built from TRBV19 and TRBJ2-2, with 8 bases lining up with TRBD2. The trim removed 8 bases at V and 0 bases at J, leaving 5 bases unmatched. The CDR3 is made up of 15 amino acids. The germline CDR1 and CDR2 sequences are LNHDA and SQIVND (reference sequence). In nucleotides, the CDR3 is TGTGCCAGTTGGGCGGGGGGCGCGAACACCGGGGAGCTGTTTTTT. Amino acids: CASWAGGANTGELFF.

This clone has only one observation. The V gene is TRBV27, the J gene TRBJ1-2; D uncertain. V was cut by 3 bases and J by 8 bases, with 16 bases left in between. Germline CDR1 MNHEY, CDR2 SMNVEV (reference sequence). The CDR3 is made up of 14 amino acids. CDR3 amino acids: CASSFQAGSGGYTF. In DNA, the CDR3 is TGTGCCAGCAGTTTTCAGGCAGGATCGGGAGGCTACACCTTC.

The V and J genes are TRBV4-1 and TRBJ1-5; 7 positions agree with TRBD1. Germline CDR1 reads MGHRA; CDR2 reads YSYEKL. J lost 2 bases, V lost 0 bases, and 13 bases had no gene match. The CDR3 consists of 19 residues. This CDR3 is CASSQEPRAADRGNQPQHF. CDR3 coding DNA: TGCGCCAGCAGCCAAGAACCCCGAGCGGCAGACAGGGGCAATCAGCCCCAGCATTTT.

The chain combines TRBV28 with TRBJ2-3; TRBD2 matches 8 bases. This CDR3 contains 18 residues. The V gene end was trimmed by 2 bases and the J gene end by 2 bases; junction bases not matched to a gene: 12. Germline V gene data show CDR1 as MDHEN and CDR2 as SYDVKM. The CDR3 DNA reads TGTGCCAGCAGTTTAGTTGAGGGCGGGAGGCCTCTCACAGATACGCAGTATTTT. Translated, it gives CASSLVEGGRPLTDTQYF.

The CDR3 coding sequence is TGTGCCAGCAGCTTAGACCCCCCGGACAGCGACTGGCACACCATATATTTT. Translation: CASSLDPPDSDWHTIYF. This chain joins TRBV11-3 and TRBJ1-3; possibly TRBD1 for D (6 bases). This CDR3 has 17 residues. Trimming shortened V by 0 bases and J by 8 bases, and 20 bases separated the two germline ends. Germline V CDR1 and CDR2: SGHNT, YENEEA. The entire variable domain, with the rest obtained from reference TRBV11-3 and TRBJ1-3, is as follows: EAGVVQSPRYKIIEKKQPVAFWCNPISGHNTLYWYLQNLGQGPELLIRYENEEAVDDSQLPKDRFSAERLKGVDSTLKIQPAELGDSAVYLCASSLDPPDSDWHTIYFGEGSWLTVV.

The V gene is TRBV5-4, the J gene TRBJ2-7; 10 nucleotides line up with TRBD1. The CDR3 totals 14 residues. V was pared by 5 bases and J by 4 bases, with 6 bases of the junction left unmatched. The germline gives CDR1 SGHNT, CDR2 YYREEE (reference sequence). CDR3 in DNA: TGTGCCAGCAGAAAGACAGGGGGCATGTACGAGCAGTACTTC. Encoded protein: CASRKTGGMYEQYF.

J is TRBJ1-2 and V is TRBV6-5; D not certain. Trimming took 4 bases from V and 11 from J, leaving 20 bases between them. Germline V gives CDR1 MNHEY, CDR2 SVGAGI. The CDR3 has 14 amino acids. DNA of the CDR3: TGTGCCAGCAGTTTCTCTGACATGAAGGTGGGGTACACCTTC. Protein: CASSFSDMKVGYTF.

J is TRBJ1-1 and V is TRBV30; no reliable D call. Germline-derived CDR1 and CDR2 are GTSNPN and SVGIG (reference sequence). This CDR3 is 11 amino acids long. The V end was cut by 5 bases, the J end by 4 bases, with 8 bases between. The CDR3 region has the DNA TGTGCCTGGTTCTTAAGCACTGAAGCTTTCTTT. It yields the protein CAWFLSTEAFF. Combining the CDR3 with reference TRBV30 and TRBJ1-1 gives the whole variable domain SQTIHQWPATLVQPVGSPLSLECTVEGTSNPNLYWYRQAAGRGLQLLFYSVGIGQISSEVPQNLSASRPQDRQFILSSKKLLLSDSGFYLCAWFLSTEAFFGQGTRLTVV.

The rearrangement links TRBV27 to TRBJ2-1; 10 bases are a match to TRBD2. J gave up 4 bases and V 6 bases, and 12 bases lay outside the gene matches. CDR1 is MNHEY and CDR2 is SMNVEV in the germline V gene (reference sequence). CDR3 length equals 17 residues. CDR3: CASSSATSGGVYNEQFF. The CDR3 region has the DNA TGTGCCAGCAGCTCGGCCACCAGCGGGGGGGTTTACAATGAGCAGTTCTTC.

The chain couples TRBV4-1 to TRBJ2-7, with 8 bases lining up with TRBD1. The CDR3 spans 16 residues. Germline V gives CDR1 MGHRA, CDR2 YSYEKL. The V and J ends lost 4 bases and 2 bases, in that order; junction bases with no gene match: 10. As DNA, the CDR3 is TGCGCCAGCAGCCCGATGCTGGACAGGGTCGCCTACGAGCAGTACTTC. It yields the protein CASSPMLDRVAYEQYF.

The chain combines TRBV6-6 with TRBJ1-1, with TRBD1 matching over 10 bases. CDR1 MNHNY and CDR2 SVGAGI come from the germline V gene (reference sequence). The ends lost 6 bases at V and 6 bases at J; junction bases unmatched: 7. The CDR3 extends over 14 amino acids. CDR3 amino acids: CASSRDRGWAEAFF. CDR3 coding DNA: TGTGCCAGCAGCCGGGACAGGGGATGGGCTGAAGCTTTCTTT.

The rearrangement uses TRBV29-1 and TRBJ1-1, with D unresolved. V gave up 3 bases and J gave up 4 bases, with 15 bases separating them. The CDR3 runs 14 residues. Germline-derived CDR1 and CDR2 are SQVTM and ANQGSEA. In DNA, the CDR3 is TGCAGCGTTGATTCCCAGGTGAGCGGCACTGAAGCTTTCTTT. Translated, it gives CSVDSQVSGTEAFF.

This rearrangement joins TRBV14 to TRBJ2-1; perhaps TRBD2 as D (6 bases). The V gene's germline CDR1 is SGHDN and CDR2 FVKESK. The V gene lost 3 bases and the J gene lost 5 bases, with 8 bases spanning the gap. The CDR3 length is 13 residues. CDR3 residues: CASSQAGHNEQFF. DNA for the CDR3: TGTGCCAGCAGCCAGGCGGGGCACAATGAGCAGTTCTTC.

In DNA form, the CDR3 reads TGTGCCAGCAGTTCGCTCTCTGGAAACACCATATATTTT. Its protein product is CASSSLSGNTIYF. J is TRBJ1-3 and V is TRBV27; D not resolved. CDR1 is MNHEY, CDR2 SMNVEV, per germline (reference sequence). The CDR3 runs 13 residues. V was clipped by 4 bases and J by 0 bases, with 4 bases between them.

This clone was seen more than once but under ten times. The V call is TRBV4-2, the J call TRBJ2-2; D remains unclear. V lost 4 bases, J lost 0 bases, and 15 bases lay in between. The CDR3 spans 17 residues. The germline V gene encodes CDR1 LGHNA and CDR2 YNFKEQ. The CDR3 loop is CASSPWVGSANTGELFF. As DNA, the CDR3 is TGTGCCAGCAGCCCTTGGGTAGGCTCAGCGAACACCGGGGAGCTGTTTTTT.

The chain recombines TRBV2 with TRBJ2-7, with 10 positions matching TRBD2. Germline assignment: CDR1 SNHLY and CDR2 FYNNEI. V lost 1 base and J lost 4; bases outside the gene matches: 16. This CDR3 has 19 amino acids. CDR3 coding DNA: TGTGCCAGCAGTGAAGTCGCTAGCGGGGGTTGGGGGAATAGGTACGAGCAGTACTTC. Protein sequence: CASSEVASGGWGNRYEQYF.